The sequence of this TCR beta chain was determined in a study of somatic mutations in cytotoxic T cells in rheumatoid arthritis (dated by TCRdb to between 2016 and 2019). In terms of the full investigation: Peripheral blood (approximately 32 ml EDTA) was collected from patients immediately after diagnosis and before any treatment began. Patients and controls did not essentially differ in median age, which was nearly identical between the groups. For roughly 61 rheumatoid arthritis patients and fewer than 25 healthy controls, TCRB deep sequencing was carried out. The study asked whether expanded CD8+ T-cell clones in newly diagnosed, untreated rheumatoid arthritis carry somatic mutations, and used TCRB deep sequencing to characterize clonality. A FACSAria II or Sony SH800 was used to flow-sort some V beta antibody-stained T-cell populations at nearly 100% purity, and TCRB sequencing was also done on sorted V beta1+ cells. The paper's findings and limits, for the study overall: In patients, CD8+ clonality rose with age (Spearman r ~ 0.47), which was not the case in healthy controls. In about an eighth of the roughly 65 patients the largest CD8+ clone exceeded 20% of CD8+ cells, and several identical CD8+ TCRB sequences were shared between blood and synovial fluid. There was no significant difference in CD8+ T-cell clonality between rheumatoid arthritis patients and age-matched healthy controls. It was unknown which antigens the expanded CD8+ clones targeted, and their absence from virus-specific databases did not exclude viral specificity. No adjustment for multiple comparisons was made for the slight TRBV07 underrepresentation in patients.

The immunoSEQ assay was applied to genomic DNA for TCRB CDR3 sequencing. As for the original processing: Patient CD8+ clones larger than 1% were compared against published virus-specific TCRB sequences, and only a few matched. Nothing other than productive TCRB rearrangements was included in the analyses. Clonality was expressed as a Shannon entropy-based productive clonality index, with each clone defined by a unique TCRB CDR3 sequence. To calculate repertoire overlap between two samples, the template counts of each clone were considered relative to each sample's total templates. A correlation with a Spearman r of approximately 0.6 was found between V-gene usage by flow cytometry and V-gene usage by TCRB sequencing. Entries here come from immuneACCESS through TCRdb and include only in-frame sequences with V and J called. Some clones fail to appear in such tables; in the studies checked, an unresolved V gene covers under half of the shortfall, and the cause of the remainder is unknown. That table furnishes V, J and clone size, whereas the DNA furnished D and trimming. The sample data list about 4,000 clones, and about four fifths of these were observed just once. The ten largest clones take up around 67% of the sample.

The cysteine opens and the phenylalanine closes a CDR3 of 14 amino acids. Left in the record is the CDR3 DNA by itself, 42 bases read in frame from the first base. CDR1 SGHAT and CDR2 FQNNGV were looked up in the germline V gene. V is pared back by 3 bases and J by 3 bases, with 12 bases lying between the germline termini. CD4+ and CD8+ cells were isolated by positive magnetic bead selection on an AutoMACS, and purity was checked by flow cytometry. Clonal expansions were first screened by flow cytometry with a TCR V beta antibody panel, then characterized by TCRB deep sequencing of sorted CD8+ fractions. Ficoll-Paque PLUS density gradient separation was used to isolate peripheral blood mononuclear cells. Nucleospin Tissue or Tissue XS kits were used to extract DNA from CD4-enriched, CD8-enriched or PBMC samples, and a Qubit 2.0 fluorometer was used for quantification. For this clone: It has no known antigen specificity. Per-base quality was not reported, and no clone a single base away is much larger than it.

This sequence uses TRBV11-2 and TRBJ2-7; the best D guess is TRBD2, with 6 bases matching. Sequencing used CD8+ T cells sorted from blood. This TCR was recovered from a man aged 40-55 years with rheumatoid arthritis. The encoded CDR3 is CASSFRPGDYEQYF. The nucleotides read TGTGCCAGCAGCTTCAGGCCGGGGGACTACGAGCAGTACTTC.